The present TCR beta chain was sequenced within a study of T cell repertoires in cytomegalovirus infection. Study-level background: Shared public TCR beta signatures pointed to both CMV infection and a matching HLA type. Whole-study results and caveats: In two of eight donors, the top clonotype was HLA-C-restricted CMV-specific.

V lost 6 bases, J lost 16 bases, and 7 bases lay in between. Per the germline V gene, CDR1 is MDHEN and CDR2 is SYDVKM. The CDR3 extends over 8 amino acids. TCRdb ran MiXCR on the reads and lists one entry per CDR3 protein. Of nearly 650,000 distinct CDR3 sequences listed, 20% to 25% are singletons. To note about this clonotype: What it binds is unknown.

Material: CD8+ T cells from PBMCs. This sequence joins TRBV28 and TRBJ2-4; no reliable D call. This receptor was identified in a human donor in good health (CMV status not recorded). Some clones in this sample may be carry-over from other donors' samples. CDR3 sequence reads: CASRCSYF. DNA for the CDR3: TGTGCCAGCAGATGTTCCTACTTC.